The 17 T cell receptor beta chains below were found in one sample sequenced in a study of T-cell memory formation after mild COVID-19. MiXCR, run by TCRdb on the 5' RACE reads, gives a single entry per CDR3 protein. The data hold more than 110,000 distinct CDR3 sequences, with 25% observed a single time. The sample consisted of PBMCs or a T cell subset sorted from them (not recorded which). The receptor set was obtained from an adult woman who had mild COVID-19 (a few samples of this study predate the infection). Cell type and time point are not known.

The rearrangement uses TRBV6-5 and TRBJ2-1, with TRBD2 matching over 7 bases. Germline V CDR1 and CDR2: MNHEY, SVGAGI. This CDR3 spans 14 amino acids. V gave up 5 bases and J gave up 4 bases; unmatched junction bases: 5. This chain's CDR3 is CASSGGTTYNEQFF. The CDR3 DNA follows: TGTGCCAGCAGTGGTGGGACTACATACAATGAGCAGTTCTTC.

The chain couples TRBV24-1 to TRBJ2-2, with 7 nucleotides matching TRBD1. Germline V gives CDR1 KGHDR, CDR2 SFDVKD. J was trimmed by 2 bases and V by 4 bases; bases with no gene match: 6. CDR3 length: 16 amino acids. In nucleotides, the CDR3 is TGTGCCACCAGTGACCGGGGACAGACCAACACCGGGGAGCTGTTTTTT. Encoded protein: CATSDRGQTNTGELFF.

The chain carries TRBV7-2 and TRBJ2-7; no firm D call. Germline V gene data show CDR1 as SGHTA and CDR2 as FQGNSA. The CDR3 is 13 residues long. Trimming stripped 6 bases from V and 4 bases from J, with 13 bases between. CDR3 DNA: TGTGCCAGCAGAGATGAGACGGATTACGAGCAGTACTTC. Translating gives CASRDETDYEQYF.

The CDR3 reads CASSQEAGTFEETQYF. CDR3 DNA: TGTGCCAGCAGCCAAGAAGCAGGAACTTTTGAAGAGACCCAGTACTTC. This chain connects TRBV3-1 to TRBJ2-5; D gene unclear. The V and J ends lost 0 bases and 3 bases respectively, with 14 bases between them. The CDR3 runs 16 residues. The germline gives CDR1 LGHDT, CDR2 YNNKEL (reference sequence).

The table lists this clonotype with a few counts. The chain links TRBV5-1 to TRBJ2-1, with D perhaps matching TRBD1 (5 bases). Trimming removed 4 bases at V and 8 bases at J, with 22 bases between. CDR1 and CDR2 (germline): SGHRS, YFSETQ. The CDR3 contains 16 residues. CDR3 in amino acids: CASSRTDSQPTHEQFF. DNA for the CDR3: TGCGCCAGCAGCCGTACCGACAGCCAACCGACCCATGAGCAGTTCTTC.

This clonotype was counted a few times. The chain combines TRBV29-1 with TRBJ1-2; a possible D gene is TRBD1 (5 bases). The CDR3 is 13 residues long. V lost 4 bases, J lost 3 bases, and 12 bases lay in between. Looked up from germline, CDR1 is SQVTM and CDR2 is ANQGSEA. CDR3 sequence: CSVVLRGYYGYTF. The CDR3 nucleotides read TGCAGCGTTGTCCTTCGGGGGTACTATGGCTACACCTTC.

The chain carries TRBV19 and TRBJ2-5; TRBD2 is a possible D gene (5 bases). Per germline, CDR1 LNHDA and CDR2 SQIVND (reference sequence). V lost 6 bases, J lost 2 bases, and 13 bases lay in between. The CDR3 extends over 14 amino acids. CDR3 sequence: CASSRMGVQETQYF. CDR3 in DNA: TGTGCCAGTAGCAGGATGGGAGTGCAAGAGACCCAGTACTTC.

The chain combines TRBV12-3 or TRBV12-4 with TRBJ2-2; 8 bases map to TRBD2. V shed 4 bases, J shed 1 base, and the junction held 5 bases outside the gene matches. This CDR3 spans 16 amino acids. CDR3 nucleotide sequence: TGTGCCAGCAGTTCGACTAGCGAGTTGAACACCGGGGAGCTGTTTTTT. This codes for CASSSTSELNTGELFF.

This clonotype was seen a few times. The gene calls are TRBV27 and TRBJ2-4, with TRBD2 identical over 12 bases. CDR1 is MNHEY, CDR2 SMNVEV, per germline (reference sequence). This CDR3 has 17 residues. The junction had 5 bases not matched to a gene; V was cut back by 0 bases and J by 5 bases. DNA of the CDR3: TGTGCCAGCAGTTTATCTTCTAGCGGGGGGGCCCAAAACATTCAGTACTTC. Encoded protein: CASSLSSSGGAQNIQYF.

The rearrangement joins TRBV27 to TRBJ1-6; the D is unclear. The CDR3 is 12 amino acids. Germline V lookup: CDR1 MNHEY, CDR2 SMNVEV (reference sequence). V was clipped by 6 bases and J by 10 bases, with 10 bases between them. The CDR3 DNA reads TGTGCCAGCAGGAGGGCGGGATCACCCCTCCACTTT. Its protein product is CASRRAGSPLHF.

A word on this clonotype: A much more abundant neighbour one base away suggests this may be a read error. CDR3 in amino acids: CASSAGTGNTEAFF. CDR3 DNA: TGTGCCAGCAGCGCCGGGACAGGGAACACTGAAGCTTTCTTT. This chain links TRBV9 with TRBJ1-1, with 8 positions matching TRBD1. The V segment lost 3 bases and the J segment 1 base; nucleotides outside the gene matches: 2. The CDR3 is 14 residues long. CDR1 is SGDLS and CDR2 is YYNGEE in the germline V gene.

The sample holds a few counts of this clonotype. This CDR3 is CSARDQAGGDIGELFF. CDR3 nucleotides: TGCAGTGCTAGAGATCAAGCAGGGGGCGACATCGGGGAGCTGTTTTTT. V gene TRBV20-1 combines with J gene TRBJ2-2; TRBD1 agrees at 8 bases. V was pared by 0 bases and J by 7 bases, with 10 bases of the junction left unmatched. Germline CDR1 reads DFQATT; CDR2 reads SNEGSKA (reference sequence). This CDR3 has 16 residues.

This clonotype was observed a few times. The gene calls are TRBV24-1 and TRBJ2-7; D might be TRBD2 (5 bases). This CDR3 contains 15 residues. Germline loops: CDR1 KGHDR, CDR2 SFDVKD. V lost 0 bases and J 7 bases, leaving 15 bases between the germline ends. In DNA form, the CDR3 reads TGTGCCACCAGTGATTTGCGGCCCGAGGGAAGGGAGCAGTACTTC. Its protein product is CATSDLRPEGREQYF.

This chain connects TRBV6-2 or TRBV6-3 to TRBJ1-3; the D gene is possibly TRBD1 (5 bases). Germline V gives CDR1 MNHEY, CDR2 SVGEGT. V lost 4 bases to trimming and J lost 0 bases, with 13 bases between them. The CDR3 contains 16 residues. The CDR3 region is CASSSWDVNSGNTIYF. CDR3 DNA sequence: TGTGCCAGCAGTTCATGGGACGTCAACTCTGGAAACACCATATATTTT.

This chain connects TRBV7-9 to TRBJ1-1; TRBD1 is a possible D gene (5 bases). The V end was cut by 1 base, the J end by 5 bases, with 11 bases between. The CDR3 contains 14 residues. Germline V gives CDR1 SEHNR, CDR2 FQNEAQ (reference sequence). This chain's CDR3 is CASSLDLGVTEAFF. Here the CDR3 DNA reads TGTGCCAGCAGCTTAGATCTAGGGGTTACTGAAGCTTTCTTT.

CDR3 residues: CASSYSGGDRDTQYF. CDR3 nucleotides: TGTGCCAGCAGCTATAGCGGGGGAGATCGAGATACGCAGTATTTT. The V gene is TRBV7-9, the J gene TRBJ2-3, with TRBD2 matching over 9 bases. The CDR3 has 15 residues. The V segment lost 4 bases and the J segment 5 bases; nucleotides outside the gene matches: 7. Looked up from germline, CDR1 is SEHNR and CDR2 is FQNEAQ (reference sequence).

This clonotype was recorded a few times. This sequence joins TRBV4-2 and TRBJ1-5; TRBD1 is a possible D gene (5 bases). V was trimmed by 0 bases and J by 10 bases, leaving 25 bases between them. Germline V CDR1 and CDR2: LGHNA, YNFKEQ. This CDR3 is built from 18 residues. The chain's CDR3 is CASSQEVKQVLGMHPQHF. The CDR3 region has the DNA TGTGCCAGCAGCCAAGAAGTGAAACAGGTCCTCGGTATGCATCCCCAGCATTTT.